Presented here are 24 T cell receptor beta chains from one specimen sequenced in a study of blood T cells in healthy people across ages. Next came a second PCR, run for about 7 to 12 cycles, which used a sample-barcoded 5' primer along with a J-beta primer mix. MiXCR, run by TCRdb on the 5' RACE reads, gives a single entry per CDR3 protein. The sample lists 1.5 million or so distinct CDR3 sequences, 42% occurring once. Sequenced material: blood. The source of these receptors is a woman between 18 and 29 years old in good health.

This clonotype was seen a handful of times. V and J are TRBV29-1 and TRBJ2-5, with D unresolved. Trimming shortened V by 4 bases and J by 3 bases, and 9 bases separated the two germline ends. CDR1 and CDR2 (germline): SQVTM, ANQGSEA. There are 12 residues in the CDR3. The CDR3 sequence is CSVAQWEETQYF. In DNA, the CDR3 is TGCAGCGTTGCCCAATGGGAAGAGACCCAGTACTTC.

The gene calls are TRBV6-5 and TRBJ2-7, with TRBD2 matching over 9 bases. The CDR3 has 13 amino acids. Trimming cost V 8 bases and J 4 bases; bases outside gene matches: 6. Germline values: CDR1 MNHEY, CDR2 SVGAGI. The CDR3 coding sequence is TGTGCCAGCTCTAGCGGGATAATTTACGAGCAGTACTTC. Translating it yields CASSSGIIYEQYF.

This sequence joins TRBV6-6 and TRBJ1-5; D ambiguous. Germline V gives CDR1 MNHNY, CDR2 SVGAGI (reference sequence). The V gene lost 7 bases and the J gene lost 4 bases, with 11 bases spanning the gap. The CDR3 has 13 amino acids. The CDR3 sequence is CASTFEPNQPQHF. As DNA, the CDR3 is TGTGCCAGCACTTTCGAGCCGAATCAGCCCCAGCATTTT.

This clonotype has ten or more counts. The V and J genes are TRBV6-5 and TRBJ2-7; a weak D match, TRBD1 (6 bases). This CDR3 contains 15 residues. The germline V and J ends were trimmed by 0 bases and 1 base, with 10 bases remaining between them. Looked up from germline, CDR1 is MNHEY and CDR2 is SVGAGI. The CDR3 here is CASSYSVQGSYEQYF. For the CDR3, the DNA is TGTGCCAGCAGTTACTCGGTGCAGGGGTCCTACGAGCAGTACTTC.

About this clonotype itself: This may arise from a read error, as a much more abundant clone is one base away. The CDR3 loop is CASSLGLAAQETQYF. The CDR3 DNA follows: TGTGCCAGCAGCTTAGGACTAGCGGCACAAGAGACCCAGTACTTC. The rearrangement links TRBV7-3 to TRBJ2-5; 10 nucleotides align to TRBD2. CDR3 length: 15 residues. J gave up 2 bases and V 2 bases, and 2 bases lay outside the gene matches. Germline lookup yields CDR1 SGHTA and CDR2 FQGTGA.

The CDR3 region has the DNA TGTGCCAGCAGTTACGGCGGGACACCCATGAACACTGAAGCTTTCTTT. Encoded protein: CASSYGGTPMNTEAFF. J is TRBJ1-1 and V is TRBV6-5; a possible D gene is TRBD1 (6 bases). The germline V and J ends were trimmed by 2 bases and 0 bases, with 13 bases remaining between them. The CDR3 spans 16 residues. The germline V gene encodes CDR1 MNHEY and CDR2 SVGAGI.

This clonotype was counted only a few times. The chain recombines TRBV6-2 or TRBV6-3 with TRBJ2-1; no clear D gene. The CDR3 extends over 15 amino acids. V dropped 4 bases and J dropped 8 bases, with 18 bases sitting between them. Germline CDR1 MNHEY, CDR2 SVGEGT. CDR3 sequence: CASSFPRYLGYEQFF. The CDR3 DNA reads as TGTGCCAGCAGTTTCCCCCGATACCTGGGGTATGAGCAGTTCTTC.

This chain joins TRBV25-1 and TRBJ2-1; TRBD2 aligns across 7 bases. This CDR3 comprises 15 residues. V was clipped by 2 bases and J by 4 bases; unmatched bases: 5. Germline V gives CDR1 MGHDK, CDR2 SYGVNS. CDR3 residues: CASSERASGYNEQFF. The DNA of the CDR3 is TGTGCCAGCAGTGAACGAGCTAGCGGATACAATGAGCAGTTCTTC.

This rearrangement joins TRBV29-1 to TRBJ2-7; D might be TRBD1 (6 bases). From germline, CDR1 is SQVTM and CDR2 ANQGSEA. This CDR3 is 14 amino acids long. V was clipped by 7 bases and J by 0 bases, with 16 bases between them. CDR3 amino acids: CSGRGVGSSYEQYF. CDR3 nucleotides: TGCAGCGGCAGGGGTGTAGGGAGCTCCTACGAGCAGTACTTC.

In nucleotides, the CDR3 is TGTGCTTGGGAAAACAATTCACCCCTCCACTTT. Protein sequence: CAWENNSPLHF. The chain has TRBV30 and TRBJ1-6, with D hard to call. This CDR3 has 11 amino acids. Germline V CDR1 and CDR2: GTSNPN, SVGIG (reference sequence).

V and J are TRBV4-1 and TRBJ2-3; D is possibly TRBD2 (6 bases). V shed 4 bases and J shed 0 bases, with 14 bases lying between them. Germline-derived CDR1 and CDR2 are MGHRA and YSYEKL. The CDR3 is 16 amino acids. The CDR3 DNA reads as TGCGCCAGCAGCCTAAACCGGGGGACTAGCACAGATACGCAGTATTTT. This codes for CASSLNRGTSTDTQYF.

The rearrangement uses TRBV10-2 and TRBJ2-4; D not resolved. The DNA end is a closer match to TRBJ2-7, so the J assignment may be wrong. The CDR3 has 15 amino acids. Germline values: CDR1 WSHSY, CDR2 SAAADI. CDR3 sequence reads: CASSERAGLTYEQYF. In nucleotides, the CDR3 is TGCGCCAGCAGTGAGAGGGCAGGCCTAACCTACGAGCAGTACTTC.

The chain couples TRBV2 to TRBJ2-3; the match to TRBD2 covers 8 bases. The V gene end was trimmed by 10 bases and the J gene end by 2 bases; junction bases not matched to a gene: 8. This CDR3 has 14 amino acids. In germline, CDR1 is SNHLY, CDR2 FYNNEI. The CDR3 is CANFLAGTTDTQYF. The CDR3 DNA reads TGTGCCAACTTCCTAGCGGGCACCACAGATACGCAGTATTTT. The variable domain in full, with the rest retrieved from reference TRBV2 and TRBJ2-3, is EPEVTQTPSHQVTQMGQEVILRCVPISNHLYFYWYRQILGQKVEFLVSFYNNEISEKSEIFDDQFSVERPDGSNFTLKIRSTKLEDSAMYFCANFLAGTTDTQYFGPGTRLTVL.

The V call is TRBV2, the J call TRBJ1-1; no firm D call. V lost 2 bases, J lost 1 base, and 5 bases lay in between. The germline V gene encodes CDR1 SNHLY and CDR2 FYNNEI. This CDR3 is built from 13 residues. DNA for the CDR3: TGTGCCAGCAGTGAATGGAAGAACACTGAAGCTTTCTTT. Its translation is CASSEWKNTEAFF.

A remark on this clonotype: A read error may account for a junction end that differs from germline. The chain employs TRBV7-9 and TRBJ2-1; 8 bases are a match to TRBD2. There are 15 residues in the CDR3. Germline V gives CDR1 SEHNR, CDR2 FQNEAQ (reference sequence). The CDR3 is CANSLFSGSGDEQFF. DNA of the CDR3: TGTGCCAACAGCTTGTTCAGCGGGAGTGGCGATGAGCAGTTCTTC.

This chain uses TRBV15 with TRBJ2-1; D is undetermined. The ends were cut back, 1 base at V and 2 bases at J, with 9 bases in the middle. The CDR3 is made up of 15 amino acids. Germline assignment: CDR1 LNHNV and CDR2 YYDKDF (reference sequence). The chain's CDR3 is CATSRVSGAYNEQFF. The CDR3 DNA sequence: TGTGCCACCAGCAGAGTTAGTGGGGCCTACAATGAGCAGTTCTTC.

V is TRBV12-3 or TRBV12-4 and J is TRBJ1-2, with 9 positions matching TRBD1. This CDR3 contains 13 residues. V trimming: 7 bases; J trimming: 8 bases; junction bases outside the gene matches: 8. CDR3 sequence: CASIPGQGNGYTF. As DNA, the CDR3 is TGTGCCAGCATCCCGGGACAGGGCAACGGCTACACCTTC.

This clonotype was counted ten times or more. At one end the junction does not follow the germline gene, possibly because of a read error. The chain joins TRBV5-1 to TRBJ2-3; tentatively, D is TRBD1 or TRBD2 (6 bases each). This CDR3 has 16 amino acids. CDR1 SGHRS and CDR2 YFSETQ come from the germline V gene. The CDR3 DNA sequence: TGTGCCAGCAGCTTAGCTGGGGGGACAAGCACAGATACGCAGTATTTT. It is translated as CASSLAGGTSTDTQYF.

The J gene is TRBJ2-5, the V gene TRBV6-1; the match to TRBD2 covers 8 bases. Looked up from germline, CDR1 is MNHNS and CDR2 is SASEGT. V lost 7 bases and J lost 5; bases outside the gene matches: 18. The CDR3 extends over 17 amino acids. CDR3 in amino acids: CASTRMGSGDPIETQYF. CDR3 nucleotide sequence: TGTGCCAGCACCCGAATGGGTAGCGGGGACCCCATTGAGACCCAGTACTTC.

This clonotype has a handful of counts. The chain has TRBV2 and TRBJ2-3; D is undetermined. This CDR3 is built from 13 residues. CDR1 is SNHLY, CDR2 FYNNEI, per germline. Trimming took 3 bases from V and 2 from J, leaving 6 bases between them. In DNA, the CDR3 is TGTGCCAGCAGTGACGGCACCACAGATACGCAGTATTTT. This encodes CASSDGTTDTQYF.

This clonotype was observed a few times. This sequence joins TRBV25-1 and TRBJ2-3; 9 bases are a match to TRBD1. The CDR3 sequence is 19 residues long. The V gene's germline CDR1 is MGHDK and CDR2 SYGVNS. V lost 3 bases and J lost 1; bases outside the gene matches: 14. The CDR3 bases are TGTGCCAGCAGTGAGAGAAGGACAGGGGCCTACGACGGCACAGATACGCAGTATTTT. Its translation is CASSERRTGAYDGTDTQYF.

This clonotype has only a few counts. J is TRBJ2-3 and V is TRBV5-1; 8 bases match TRBD1. The junction had 5 bases not matched to a gene; V was cut back by 1 base and J by 4 bases. Germline CDR1 reads SGHRS; CDR2 reads YFSETQ. The CDR3 runs 15 residues. Written as DNA, the CDR3 is TGCGCCAGCAGCTTGCCGACAGGGGATGCAGATACGCAGTATTTT. Its translation is CASSLPTGDADTQYF.

This rearrangement joins TRBV10-3 to TRBJ2-1; 11 bases fit TRBD2. Trimming removed 5 bases from V and 5 bases from J; junction bases left unmatched: 5. CDR3 length: 15 amino acids. CDR1 is ENHRY, CDR2 SYGVKD, per germline. DNA for the CDR3: TGTGCCATCAGTACGACTAGCGGGGAGAACAATGAGCAGTTCTTC. Encoded protein: CAISTTSGENNEQFF.

V gene TRBV4-1 combines with J gene TRBJ2-7; 7 bases line up with TRBD2. V lost 1 base to trimming and J lost 1 base; unmatched junction nucleotides: 4. The V gene's germline CDR1 is MGHRA and CDR2 YSYEKL. This CDR3 spans 15 amino acids. Here the CDR3 reads CASSQAGEGSYEQYF. The DNA for the CDR3 is TGCGCCAGCAGCCAAGCGGGGGAGGGTTCCTACGAGCAGTACTTC.